One and the same sample provided the 12 T cell receptor beta chains below, sequenced in a study of blood T cells in healthy people across ages. Next came a second PCR, run for about 7 to 11 cycles, which used a sample-barcoded 5' primer along with a J-beta primer mix. Via MiXCR, TCRdb re-called the 5' RACE reads, giving one row per CDR3 protein. The data contain about 1.5 million distinct CDR3 sequences, roughly 45% of them singletons. What was sequenced was blood. The source is a woman aged 18-29 years in good health.

J is TRBJ2-5 and V is TRBV20-1, with 7 bases aligning to TRBD1. The J call may not be correct, given that the DNA end is closer to TRBJ2-7. The CDR3 consists of 15 residues. Germline V gives CDR1 DFQATT, CDR2 SNEGSKA (reference sequence). The CDR3 is CSAPHYLRGQDEQYF. DNA for the CDR3: TGCAGTGCTCCCCACTATTTGAGGGGGCAGGACGAGCAGTACTTC.

This chain links TRBV3-1 with TRBJ2-1; D not resolved. The CDR3 is 14 amino acids. Germline V CDR1 and CDR2: LGHDT, YNNKEL (reference sequence). V was trimmed by 0 bases and J by 6 bases, leaving 9 bases between them. This chain's CDR3 is CASSQDGEANEQFF. CDR3 coding DNA: TGTGCCAGCAGCCAAGATGGCGAGGCCAATGAGCAGTTCTTC.

This chain connects TRBV20-1 to TRBJ2-5, with 9 positions matching TRBD2. CDR1 is DFQATT and CDR2 is SNEGSKA in the germline V gene (reference sequence). The V gene end was trimmed by 0 bases and the J gene end by 11 bases; junction bases not matched to a gene: 13. The CDR3 consists of 15 residues. The CDR3 reads CSARDGRGGFPEQYF. In nucleotides, the CDR3 is TGCAGTGCTAGAGATGGGCGGGGGGGCTTTCCTGAGCAGTACTTC.

This sequence joins TRBV24-1 and TRBJ2-3; 8 positions match TRBD2. V shed 5 bases and J 1 base; nucleotides not matched to a gene: 7. The CDR3 totals 16 residues. From germline, CDR1 is KGHDR and CDR2 SFDVKD. This CDR3 is CATSGTTSAGTDTQYF. The CDR3 DNA sequence: TGTGCCACCAGTGGTACGACTAGCGCGGGCACAGATACGCAGTATTTT.

V and J are TRBV25-1 and TRBJ1-1, with D possibly TRBD1 on 5 matching bases. The CDR3 loop spans 16 amino acids. Germline V gene data show CDR1 as MGHDK and CDR2 as SYGVNS. V was clipped by 1 base and J by 1 base, with 13 bases between them. The CDR3 region has the DNA TGTGCCAGCAGTGAATCCTTGCTCGGGGCGAACACTGAAGCTTTCTTT. Protein product: CASSESLLGANTEAFF.

This sequence joins TRBV6-6 and TRBJ2-3, with no clear D. V lost 5 bases and J lost 2, with 11 bases in between. Per the germline V gene, CDR1 is MNHNY and CDR2 is SVGAGI (reference sequence). The CDR3 runs to 14 residues. The CDR3 protein is CASSPRPTTDTQYF. The CDR3 bases are TGTGCCAGCAGTCCCCGACCTACCACAGATACGCAGTATTTT.

This chain joins TRBV12-3 or TRBV12-4 and TRBJ2-1; D is unresolved. The CDR3 extends over 18 amino acids. Trimming stripped 6 bases from V and 7 bases from J, with 28 bases between. The CDR3 nucleotides read TGTGCCAGCAGCTTCTCTGTAGCCGCCCGCCGAGCTCAAAATGAGCAGTTCTTC. This gives the protein CASSFSVAARRAQNEQFF.

The V and J genes are TRBV4-1 and TRBJ2-7; D might be TRBD1 (6 bases). Germline CDR1 and CDR2: MGHRA and YSYEKL. This CDR3 spans 16 amino acids. The V end lost 4 bases, the J end lost 2 bases, and 18 bases lay between the germline ends. CDR3 sequence (DNA): TGCGCCAGCAGCCCCGGTACCGGGACAACTCCCTACGAGCAGTACTTC. Its protein is CASSPGTGTTPYEQYF.

The rearrangement joins TRBV27 to TRBJ1-4, with D perhaps TRBD1 (5 bases). The germline V gene encodes CDR1 MNHEY and CDR2 SMNVEV (reference sequence). CDR3 length: 15 amino acids. Trimming took off 2 bases at V and 10 bases at J, with 17 bases between the two ends. The DNA of the CDR3 is TGTGCCAGCAGTTTAATCAGGGACGGAATTGGAAAACTGTTTTTT. Translation: CASSLIRDGIGKLFF.

This clonotype was detected only a few times. The V call is TRBV6-1, the J call TRBJ2-7; D is possibly TRBD2 (6 bases). The CDR3 is 15 residues long. Germline CDR1 and CDR2: MNHNS and SASEGT. Between the trimmed V and J ends, which lost 1 base and 3 bases, there was a span of 13 bases. CDR3 DNA: TGTGCCAGCAGTGAAGGTGGCGGGATGTTCTACGAGCAGTACTTC. Its protein product is CASSEGGGMFYEQYF.

This clonotype was seen a few times. V and J are TRBV5-1 and TRBJ2-1; TRBD1 matches 8 bases. The CDR3 contains 14 residues. Germline CDR1 SGHRS, CDR2 YFSETQ. The V segment lost 5 bases and the J segment 8 bases; nucleotides outside the gene matches: 9. Here the CDR3 DNA reads TGCGCCAGCAGTAGGGGACAGGTTCCCCATGAGCAGTTCTTC. Encoded protein: CASSRGQVPHEQFF.

This rearrangement joins TRBV5-1 to TRBJ2-2; 9 bases are shared with TRBD1. The CDR3 sequence is 16 residues long. Losses at the gene ends were 4 bases for V and 1 base for J; bases not matched to a gene: 5. The V gene's germline CDR1 is SGHRS and CDR2 YFSETQ. CDR3 bases: TGCGCCAGCAGCCTAGGACAGGGGAAGAACACCGGGGAGCTGTTTTTT. Its protein is CASSLGQGKNTGELFF.